The next 10 T cell receptor beta chains were all read from a single sample in a study of blood T cells in healthy people across ages (dated by TCRdb to the mid-2010s). The protocol used for the library was 5' RACE. TCRdb lists the instrument as Illumina HiSeq 2500. A second PCR of 7 to 11 cycles was performed with a sample-barcoded 5' primer and a J-beta primer mix. In-frame beta chains were kept once TCRdb had trimmed the public reads at Q25 with fastp and called clones with MiXCR. Identical CDR3 proteins give one entry, which carries the most common genes and DNA. The sample table shows over a million distinct CDR3 sequences, and around two fifths are seen once. The top ten constitute roughly 7.7% of the sample. The sequenced sample consisted of blood. These receptors were collected from a woman younger than 35 in good health.

This clonotype has only a few counts. V usage is TRBV6-2 or TRBV6-3 and J usage is TRBJ2-1; no firm D call. CDR1 MNHEY and CDR2 SVGEGT come from the germline V gene. This CDR3 is 15 amino acids long. The V end was cut by 4 bases, the J end by 7 bases, with 17 bases between. The CDR3 spells CASSSPGYLPNEQFF. The CDR3 nucleotides read TGTGCCAGCAGTTCCCCCGGATACCTCCCAAATGAGCAGTTCTTC.

Written as DNA, the CDR3 is TGTGCCAGCAGGGCCATAGCGGGGGCCTTGGCGGATACGCAGTATTTT. This translates into CASRAIAGALADTQYF. V is TRBV7-2 and J is TRBJ2-3; 9 nucleotides match TRBD2. Germline V gene lookup returns CDR1 SGHTA and CDR2 FQGNSA. J gave up 6 bases and V 6 bases, and 13 bases lay outside the gene matches. This CDR3 region has 16 residues.

The chain combines TRBV3-1 with TRBJ1-2; TRBD1 matches at 7 bases. Trimming took 5 bases from V and 8 from J; bases not matched to a gene: 11. This CDR3 contains 14 residues. Germline V CDR1 and CDR2: LGHDT, YNNKEL (reference sequence). CDR3 sequence: CASSSPTGLGGYTF. The CDR3 region has the DNA TGTGCCAGCAGCTCCCCGACAGGGCTGGGCGGCTACACCTTC.

The chain employs TRBV20-1 and TRBJ2-3; tentative D call: TRBD2 (6 bases). Trimming took 0 bases from V and 2 from J, leaving 15 bases between them. Germline assignment: CDR1 DFQATT and CDR2 SNEGSKA (reference sequence). The CDR3 is made up of 16 amino acids. The CDR3 coding sequence is TGCAGTGCTAGAGATTTCAGGGCTAGCGACACAGATACGCAGTATTTT. This gives the protein CSARDFRASDTDTQYF.

This sequence joins TRBV5-1 and TRBJ2-5; D is uncertain. This CDR3 is 12 amino acids long. Trimming took 4 bases from V and 1 from J, leaving 5 bases between them. Germline V gene sequence: CDR1 SGHRS, CDR2 YFSETQ. Here the CDR3 reads CASSTPQETQYF. The CDR3 DNA sequence: TGCGCCAGCAGCACCCCCCAAGAGACCCAGTACTTC.

This clonotype has only a few counts. V is TRBV2 and J is TRBJ2-1; D not resolved. CDR3 length: 14 amino acids. Germline V gene sequence: CDR1 SNHLY, CDR2 FYNNEI. The V and J ends lost 4 bases and 0 bases respectively, with 7 bases between them. The CDR3 loop is CASSAESSYNEQFF. CDR3 DNA sequence: TGTGCCAGCAGTGCGGAAAGCTCCTACAATGAGCAGTTCTTC.

This clonotype came up a few times. The chain combines TRBV6-6 with TRBJ1-5; D gene ambiguous. CDR1 and CDR2 from the germline V gene are MNHNY and SVGAGI (reference sequence). Trimming pared 2 bases from V and 4 bases from J, leaving 12 bases between. The CDR3 has 15 amino acids. Here the CDR3 DNA reads TGTGCCAGCAGTTACCGGGCGGGCGGGAATCAGCCCCAGCATTTT. Protein: CASSYRAGGNQPQHF.

The sample holds a few counts of this clonotype. The genes are TRBV20-1 and TRBJ1-2; D remains ambiguous. Trimming left V 0 bases short and J 5 bases short, with 13 bases between. The CDR3 is made up of 14 amino acids. The V gene's germline CDR1 is DFQATT and CDR2 SNEGSKA (reference sequence). CDR3: CSARDVVRLYGYTF. In DNA, the CDR3 is TGCAGTGCTAGAGATGTAGTCAGACTATATGGCTACACCTTC.

This clonotype was counted a few times. The rearrangement joins TRBV20-1 to TRBJ2-3; unclear D gene. Per germline, CDR1 DFQATT and CDR2 SNEGSKA (reference sequence). The CDR3 length is 15 residues. Trimming took off 1 base at V and 0 bases at J, with 11 bases between the two ends. The CDR3 protein is CSARGQSPSTDTQYF. CDR3 bases: TGCAGTGCTAGAGGCCAATCTCCTAGCACAGATACGCAGTATTTT.

This clonotype has more than one count but fewer than ten. The chain carries TRBV6-1 and TRBJ2-1; D remains unclear. Germline CDR1 MNHNS, CDR2 SASEGT. This CDR3 is 15 amino acids long. Trimming cost V 0 bases and J 8 bases, with 14 bases left between them. CDR3 nucleotides: TGTGCCAGCAGTGAAGCGTCCCGCAGTACCGATGAGCAGTTCTTC. Translated, it gives CASSEASRSTDEQFF.